This TCR beta chain was captured by sequencing in a study of blood T cell repertoires in COVID-19. Study background: The samples span acute and convalescent COVID-19 from the United States, Italy and Spain.

Generated by immunoSEQ multiplex PCR, the TCRdb table keeps only in-frame clones and is missing some. Among some 150,000 clones, approximately 80% were seen once, and the ten largest hold about 5%. Per the germline V gene, CDR1 is SGHTA and CDR2 is FQGNSA. This CDR3 is 15 amino acids long. Trimming stripped 1 base from V and 0 bases from J, with 7 bases between. V gene TRBV7-2 combines with J gene TRBJ1-3; TRBD1 is a possible D gene (5 bases). The origin of this receptor is a woman aged 45-65 years with acute or convalescent COVID-19. The sample taken for sequencing was peripheral blood. CDR3 in DNA: TGTGCCAGCAGCTTAGTGGGGCTCTCTGGAAACACCATATATTTT. Residues: CASSLVGLSGNTIYF. The whole variable domain, filled in from reference TRBV7-2 and TRBJ1-3, reads GAGVSQSPSNKVTEKGKDVELRCDPISGHTALYWYRQSLGQGLEFLIYFQGNSAPDKSGLPSDRFSAERTGGSVSTLTIQRTQQEDSAVYLCASSLVGLSGNTIYFGEGSWLTVV.